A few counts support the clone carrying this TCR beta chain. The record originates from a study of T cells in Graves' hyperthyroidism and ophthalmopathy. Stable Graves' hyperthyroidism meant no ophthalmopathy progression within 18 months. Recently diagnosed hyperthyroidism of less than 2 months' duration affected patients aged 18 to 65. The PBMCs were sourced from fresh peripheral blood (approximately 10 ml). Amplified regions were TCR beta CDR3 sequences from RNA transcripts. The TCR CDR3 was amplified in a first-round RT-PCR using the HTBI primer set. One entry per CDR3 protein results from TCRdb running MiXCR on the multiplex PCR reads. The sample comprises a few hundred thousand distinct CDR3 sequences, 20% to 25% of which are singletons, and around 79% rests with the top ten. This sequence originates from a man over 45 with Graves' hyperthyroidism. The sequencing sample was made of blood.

The CDR3 nucleotides read TGTGCCAGCAGCTTAATCGGGAGGACTTACAATGAGCAGTTCTTC. It is translated as CASSLIGRTYNEQFF. The chain has TRBV7-9 and TRBJ2-1; 7 bases agree with TRBD2. The V and J ends lost 2 bases and 4 bases, in that order; junction bases with no gene match: 5. Germline CDR1 reads SEHNR; CDR2 reads FQNEAQ (reference sequence). The CDR3 has 15 amino acids.